The rows below give T cell receptor beta chains drawn from one sample of a study of shared clonotypes between healthy human individuals. TCRdb's table, derived via immunoSEQ multiplex PCR, lists solely in-frame clones and lacks some. The table lists more than 2,000,000 clones, approximately 92% of them singletons, with around 0.14% in the top ten. Material: naive CD4+ T cells sorted from blood. The source is a young man in good health. Both conserved end residues are part of each CDR3. The D gene is left open where the match is weak. The listing skips clone size in some rows; elsewhere it reads once, few, many or a size class.

D: .; size: .; J: TRBJ1-1; V: TRBV4-3; CDR3: CASSQEIALGNRVFF; DNA: TGCGCCAGCAGCCAAGAAATCGCCCTTGGGAACCGGGTTTTCTTT
D: .; size: .; J: TRBJ1-4; V: TRBV10-3; CDR3: CAISESGTVKEKLFF; DNA: TGTGCCATCAGTGAGTCTGGGACGGTAAAAGAAAAACTGTTTTTT
D: .; size: .; J: TRBJ2-1; V: TRBV4-1; CDR3: CASSQGSWSEGYNEQFF; DNA: TGCGCCAGCAGCCAAGGGTCCTGGAGCGAGGGGTACAATGAGCAGTTCTTC
D: TRBD1; size: .; J: TRBJ1-4; V: TRBV5-1; CDR3: CASSLEGRDRISSGEKLFF; DNA: TGCGCCAGCAGCTTGGAAGGTCGGGACAGGATTTCGTCTGGAGAAAAACTGTTTTTT
D: .; size: .; J: TRBJ2-7; V: TRBV21-1; CDR3: CASSRRTSTSGADSYEQYF; DNA: TGTGCCAGCAGCAGGCGAACCTCTACTAGCGGGGCCGACTCCTACGAGCAGTACTTC
D: .; size: .; J: TRBJ1-1; V: TRBV7-2; CDR3: CASSPRAGNTEAFF; DNA: TGTGCCAGCAGCCCAAGGGCGGGGAACACTGAAGCTTTCTTT
D: TRBD1; size: .; J: TRBJ1-6; V: TRBV9; CDR3: CASSTEGQGPLHF; DNA: TGTGCCAGCAGCACAGAAGGACAGGGCCCCCTCCACTTT
D: .; size: .; J: TRBJ2-5; V: TRBV4-3; CDR3: CASSRAGAGETQYF; DNA: TGCGCCAGCAGCCGCGCGGGGGCGGGGGAGACCCAGTACTTC
D: .; size: .; J: TRBJ1-5; V: TRBV19; CDR3: CASSIDRLGRGHQPQHF; DNA: TGTGCCAGTAGTATAGATCGCCTGGGGAGGGGTCATCAGCCCCAGCATTTT
D: TRBD1; size: .; J: TRBJ2-2; V: TRBV4-2; CDR3: CASSQPPGQGAGTGELFF; DNA: TGTGCCAGCAGCCAACCCCCGGGACAGGGGGCGGGCACCGGGGAGCTGTTTTTT
D: .; size: once; J: TRBJ1-4; V: TRBV2; CDR3: CASSDDSLGLNEKLFF; DNA: TGTGCCAGCAGTGATGACTCCCTGGGCCTTAATGAAAAACTGTTTTTT
D: .; size: .; J: TRBJ2-1; V: TRBV19; CDR3: CASSTRWSSYNEQFF; DNA: TGTGCCAGTAGTACCCGATGGAGCTCCTACAATGAGCAGTTCTTC
D: .; size: .; J: TRBJ2-7; V: TRBV30; CDR3: CAWSEEDEQYF; DNA: TGTGCCTGGAGTGAAGAGGACGAGCAGTACTTC
D: TRBD2; size: .; J: TRBJ2-1; V: TRBV7-9; CDR3: CASSLPGLAGYNEQFF; DNA: TGTGCCAGCAGCCTCCCGGGACTAGCGGGGTACAATGAGCAGTTCTTC
D: TRBD1; size: .; J: TRBJ2-7; V: TRBV10-3; CDR3: CAIGQASSYEQYF; DNA: TGTGCCATCGGACAGGCTAGCTCCTACGAGCAGTACTTC
D: .; size: .; J: TRBJ1-1; V: TRBV5-1; CDR3: CASSSTGFTEAFF; DNA: TGCGCCAGCAGCTCGACAGGTTTCACTGAAGCTTTCTTT
D: TRBD1; size: .; J: TRBJ1-1; V: TRBV7-9; CDR3: CASSPRTGMNTEAFF; DNA: TGTGCCAGCAGCCCGCGGACAGGAATGAACACTGAAGCTTTCTTT
D: .; size: .; J: TRBJ1-6; V: TRBV16; CDR3: CASSHPGSSYNSPLHF; DNA: TGTGCCAGCAGCCACCCGGGGAGCTCCTATAATTCACCCCTCCACTTT
D: .; size: .; J: TRBJ1-5; V: TRBV5-1; CDR3: CASSLTSGSNQPQHF; DNA: TGCGCCAGCAGCTTGACTTCAGGGAGCAATCAGCCCCAGCATTTT
D: .; size: few; J: TRBJ1-1; V: TRBV11-2; CDR3: CASSPLGGTEAFF; DNA: TGTGCCAGCAGCCCTCTGGGGGGCACTGAAGCTTTCTTT
D: .; size: .; J: TRBJ2-7; V: TRBV6-1; CDR3: CASSDGGSLTYEQYF; DNA: TGTGCCAGCAGTGACGGTGGTAGTCTTACCTACGAGCAGTACTTC
D: .; size: .; J: TRBJ2-7; V: TRBV11-2; CDR3: CASRVTRGSSYEQYF; DNA: TGTGCCAGCAGGGTGACGAGGGGAAGCTCCTACGAGCAGTACTTC
D: .; size: .; J: TRBJ2-5; V: TRBV5-6; CDR3: CASSLASTGTQYF; DNA: TGTGCCAGCAGCTTGGCCTCGACGGGGACCCAGTACTTC
D: .; size: .; J: TRBJ2-1; V: TRBV27; CDR3: CASSLTGAGARGEQFF; DNA: TGTGCCAGCAGTTTGACGGGGGCGGGGGCGAGAGGAGAGCAGTTCTTC
D: .; size: .; J: TRBJ1-3; V: TRBV28; CDR3: CASSLGSYGNTIYF; DNA: TGTGCCAGCAGTTTAGGGTCGTATGGAAACACCATATATTTT
D: .; size: .; J: TRBJ1-2; V: TRBV28; CDR3: CASSLRSGPSHF; DNA: TGTGCCAGCAGTTTACGATCAGGCCCTAGCCACTTC